A selection of T cell receptor beta chains follows, all from one sample in a study of blood T cells in healthy people across ages. TCRdb reprocessed the 5' RACE reads with MiXCR, giving one entry per CDR3 protein. This table holds roughly 500,000 distinct CDR3 sequences, approximately 25% found once. Source material: blood. The receptors were gathered from a woman in her 70s in good health. Both conserved end residues are part of each CDR3. A D gene is named only where the DNA matches it firmly. Clone size, where shown, is once, few, many, or a class for clones that have expanded.

V: TRBV10-3
J: TRBJ2-3
size: -
D: -
DNA: TGTGCCATCAGTCGAGGGGGACGCACAGGAGGTAGTACGCAGTATTTT
CDR3: CAISRGGRTGGSTQYF

V: TRBV4-2
J: TRBJ1-1
size: -
D: -
DNA: TGTGCCAGCAGCCAAGATCTTCCAGGACAGTATTACACTGAAGCTTTCTTT
CDR3: CASSQDLPGQYYTEAFF

V: TRBV5-4
J: TRBJ2-3
size: few
D: -
DNA: TGTGCCAGCAGCTTGGATCCGGGAGCTGGAGATACGCAGTATTTT
CDR3: CASSLDPGAGDTQYF

V: TRBV5-1
J: TRBJ2-1
size: few
D: TRBD1
DNA: TGCGCCAGCTGCCCGGGACAGTCCTACAATGAGCAGTTCTTC
CDR3: CASCPGQSYNEQFF

V: TRBV7-2
J: TRBJ2-5
size: -
D: TRBD2
DNA: TGTGCCAGCAGCTTCAACGGGGGGGAGGAGACCCAGTACTTC
CDR3: CASSFNGGEETQYF

V: TRBV5-1
J: TRBJ1-4
size: many
D: -
DNA: TGCGCCAGCAGCTTGGGGACACCTTGGGCTAATGAAAAACTGTTTTTT
CDR3: CASSLGTPWANEKLFF

V: TRBV12-3/TRBV12-4
J: TRBJ1-1
size: -
D: -
DNA: TGTGCCGGCAGTTTAAGTGACAGAACGAACACTGAAACTTTCTTT
CDR3: CAGSLSDRTNTETFF

V: TRBV6-6
J: TRBJ2-1
size: -
D: -
DNA: TGTGCCAGCAGTTACCGTAGGGACAATGAGCAGTTCTTC
CDR3: CASSYRRDNEQFF

V: TRBV20-1
J: TRBJ2-5
size: few
D: -
DNA: TGCAGCTTCCAGGGATACCAAGAGACCCAGTACTTC
CDR3: CSFQGYQETQYF

V: TRBV6-5
J: TRBJ1-2
size: few
D: TRBD1
DNA: TGTGCCAGCAGCAACACCGGACAGGTCGGGGGTGGCTACACCTTC
CDR3: CASSNTGQVGGGYTF

V: TRBV5-6
J: TRBJ2-5
size: -
D: -
DNA: TGTGCCAGCAGCTGGGGGGGACATGAAGAGACCCAGTACTTC
CDR3: CASSWGGHEETQYF

V: TRBV20-1
J: TRBJ2-1
size: few
D: -
DNA: TGCAGTGCTAATCGCGGGGCTTACAATGAGCAGTTCTTC
CDR3: CSANRGAYNEQFF

V: TRBV12-3/TRBV12-4
J: TRBJ2-7
size: once
D: TRBD1
DNA: TGTGCCAGCAGTACAGGGGCCAGTGCTTACGAGCAGTACTTC
CDR3: CASSTGASAYEQYF

V: TRBV29-1
J: TRBJ2-3
size: few
D: TRBD2
DNA: TGCAGCGCCCAAGTTACTAGCGGGGGTGGAGATACGCAGTATTTT
CDR3: CSAQVTSGGGDTQYF

V: TRBV29-1
J: TRBJ1-2
size: -
D: TRBD1
DNA: TGCAGCGTAGACTCCACAGGGGTTGACGATGGCTACACCTTC
CDR3: CSVDSTGVDDGYTF

V: TRBV20-1
J: TRBJ1-4
size: -
D: TRBD1
DNA: TGCAGTGCTGCGCCGGGACAGGGGGTTCAAAAACTGTTTTTT
CDR3: CSAAPGQGVQKLFF

V: TRBV11-2
J: TRBJ2-1
size: -
D: TRBD2
DNA: TGTGCCAGCAGCCCTCTAGCGGGGGGAAAGAATGAGCAGTTCTTC
CDR3: CASSPLAGGKNEQFF

V: TRBV12-3/TRBV12-4
J: TRBJ2-1
size: -
D: -
DNA: TGTGCCAGCAGTCCGTACAGCAATGAGCAGTTCTTC
CDR3: CASSPYSNEQFF

V: TRBV6-1
J: TRBJ2-5
size: few
D: -
DNA: TGTGCCAGCCGCGCGAGGGGGGGATTTCAAGAGACCCAGTACTTC
CDR3: CASRARGGFQETQYF

V: TRBV7-8
J: TRBJ2-1
size: few
D: TRBD2
DNA: TGTGCCAGCAGCTTAGCCTTAAGACTAGCGGGGGCAAGGGATGAGCAGTTCTTC
CDR3: CASSLALRLAGARDEQFF

V: TRBV5-1
J: TRBJ1-4
size: -
D: TRBD1
DNA: TGCGCCAGCAGCCCCCGACAGGGGAGCACTAACGAAAAACTGTTTTTT
CDR3: CASSPRQGSTNEKLFF

V: TRBV6-5
J: TRBJ2-7
size: -
D: -
DNA: TGTGCCAGCAGTTACCGGGACGGGGGAGAGCAGTACTTC
CDR3: CASSYRDGGEQYF

V: TRBV27
J: TRBJ2-7
size: -
D: TRBD1
DNA: TGTGCCAGCAGTGCTAGGGACAGGTCCTACGAGCAGTACTTC
CDR3: CASSARDRSYEQYF

V: TRBV12-3/TRBV12-4
J: TRBJ2-3
size: -
D: -
DNA: TGTGCCAGCAGTTTGTCTAGCGAGTCGGGTACGCAGTATTTT
CDR3: CASSLSSESGTQYF

V: TRBV4-3
J: TRBJ2-2
size: -
D: -
DNA: TGCGCCAGCAGCCAAGGAACAGGGCAGGACACCGGGGAGCTGTTTTTT
CDR3: CASSQGTGQDTGELFF

V: TRBV7-2
J: TRBJ2-7
size: -
D: TRBD1
DNA: TGTGCCAGCAGCTCTGGGACAGGGGCTGAGCAGTACTTC
CDR3: CASSSGTGAEQYF

V: TRBV7-2
J: TRBJ1-1
size: few
D: -
DNA: TGTGCCAGCAGCTTGATGCCCTCTTTAACTGGAGCTTTCTTT
CDR3: CASSLMPSLTGAFF

V: TRBV20-1
J: TRBJ2-3
size: few
D: -
DNA: TGCAGTGCTCCGGACTCTGCCTTGGGCACAGATACGCAGTATTTT
CDR3: CSAPDSALGTDTQYF

V: TRBV4-2
J: TRBJ2-1
size: few
D: TRBD1
DNA: TGTGCCAGCAGCCGCGACAGGGTCTCCTACAATGAGCAGTTCTTC
CDR3: CASSRDRVSYNEQFF

V: TRBV5-5
J: TRBJ2-7
size: -
D: TRBD1
DNA: TGTGCCAGCAGCTTGGCGGGGCCAGGGGGCTTTTACGAGCAGTACTTC
CDR3: CASSLAGPGGFYEQYF

V: TRBV5-5
J: TRBJ1-4
size: few
D: -
DNA: TGTGCCAGCAGCTTGGCACACGAAAATGAAAAACTGTTTTTT
CDR3: CASSLAHENEKLFF

V: TRBV29-1
J: TRBJ1-2
size: -
D: -
DNA: TGCAGCGTTGGGAAGGGGATAAACTATGGCTACACCTTC
CDR3: CSVGKGINYGYTF

V: TRBV20-1
J: TRBJ2-7
size: few
D: TRBD2
DNA: TGCAGTGCGATTAGCGGGGGCCTCTCCTACGAGCAGTACTTC
CDR3: CSAISGGLSYEQYF

V: TRBV6-1
J: TRBJ2-1
size: -
D: TRBD2
DNA: TGTGCCAGCGTTTTCGGGGGGGTCACCTACAATGAGCAGTTCTTC
CDR3: CASVFGGVTYNEQFF

V: TRBV12-3/TRBV12-4
J: TRBJ2-5
size: -
D: -
DNA: TGTGCCAGCAGTTCAGGGGTGGAGGAGACCCAGTACTTC
CDR3: CASSSGVEETQYF

V: TRBV20-1
J: TRBJ2-3
size: -
D: TRBD2
DNA: TGCAGTGCTAGTTTGGCTAGCGGAGGGGTCAGGAATACGCAGTCTTTT
CDR3: CSASLASGGVRNTQSF

V: TRBV7-9
J: TRBJ2-3
size: once
D: TRBD2
DNA: TGTGCCAGCAGCCACTTTCTAGCGGGGGCTCCAGATACGCAGTATTTT
CDR3: CASSHFLAGAPDTQYF

V: TRBV10-3
J: TRBJ1-2
size: few
D: TRBD1
DNA: TGTGCCATCAGCCCCACCCGGGAGGGGGCAGGTGGCTACACCTTC
CDR3: CAISPTREGAGGYTF

V: TRBV20-1
J: TRBJ1-4
size: few
D: -
DNA: TGCAGTGTCTCACGTACTGCAACTAATGAAAAACTGTTTTTT
CDR3: CSVSRTATNEKLFF

V: TRBV7-2
J: TRBJ2-5
size: -
D: TRBD1
DNA: TGTGCCAGCACCTCACGAGGGGGCGCAGAATGGGCGACCCAGTACTTC
CDR3: CASTSRGGAEWATQYF

V: TRBV5-1
J: TRBJ1-5
size: -
D: -
DNA: TGCGCCAGCAGCTTGGTCTGGGGGGCTAATCAGCCCCAGCATTTT
CDR3: CASSLVWGANQPQHF

V: TRBV7-2
J: TRBJ2-3
size: few
D: TRBD2
DNA: TGTGCCAGCAGTGCGTTACCACTAGCGGGGGGACGCACAGATACGCAGTATTTT
CDR3: CASSALPLAGGRTDTQYF

V: TRBV5-6
J: TRBJ1-6
size: few
D: -
DNA: TGTGCCAGCAGCTTGGCTGGTCACCCCTATAATTCACCCCTCCACTTT
CDR3: CASSLAGHPYNSPLHF

V: TRBV14
J: TRBJ1-1
size: -
D: -
DNA: TGTGCCAGCAGCCAATACGGGAACACTGAAGCTTTCTTT
CDR3: CASSQYGNTEAFF

V: TRBV7-6
J: TRBJ2-5
size: -
D: -
DNA: TGTGCCAGCAGCTTAGTAAGTCTGGGAGTTGGAGAGACCCAGTACTTC
CDR3: CASSLVSLGVGETQYF

V: TRBV27
J: TRBJ1-4
size: few
D: -
DNA: TGTGCCAGCAGTTTACGTAGACGAGTCGATGAAAAACTGTTTTTT
CDR3: CASSLRRRVDEKLFF

V: TRBV29-1
J: TRBJ1-1
size: few
D: TRBD1
DNA: TGCAGCGCGACAGGGGAGGGGGCTGAAGCTTTCTTT
CDR3: CSATGEGAEAFF

V: TRBV7-6
J: TRBJ1-4
size: few
D: -
DNA: TGTGCCAGCAGCTTCGGGATTACAGGGTCGGCTGAGGGAAAACTGTTTTTT
CDR3: CASSFGITGSAEGKLFF